This T cell receptor beta chain is from a study of molecular identifiers for immune sequencing clone quantification. This clonotype was observed a handful of times. TCRdb ran MiXCR on the PCR reads and lists one entry per CDR3 protein. The sample lists a few hundred thousand distinct CDR3 sequences; over 20% were seen once. J was trimmed by 4 bases and V by 2 bases; bases with no gene match: 3. The germline gives CDR1 MNHEY, CDR2 SVGAGI. The CDR3 runs to 15 residues. J is TRBJ2-1 and V is TRBV6-5, with 9 bases that match TRBD2. Sequenced sample: naive CD8+ T cells from blood, with Jurkat cell RNA spiked in. Indicated subset: FACS-sorted CD8+CD4-CCR7+CD45RA+ naive T cells. The origin of this receptor is a human donor in good health. Some libraries in this study had Jurkat cell RNA spiked in. DNA of the CDR3: TGTGCCAGCAGTTACGCGGGAGGGGTTTACAATGAGCAGTTCTTC. It encodes CASSYAGGVYNEQFF.